This T cell receptor (beta chain) comes out of a study of CD8+CD57+ T cells in acquired aplastic anemia. With respect to this clonotype: What it binds is not known.

TCR beta VDJ combinations and CDR3 sequences were profiled from genomic DNA. MiXCR, applied by TCRdb to the reads, yields one record per CDR3 protein. The sample lists approximately 160,000 distinct CDR3 sequences; around 47% were seen once. Broader study findings: Patients showed no significant difference from controls in CD8+ Simpson's diversity.

Patients chosen for sequencing had CD8+CD57+ cells that had expanded, as shown by flow cytometry. V was clipped by 0 bases and J by 9 bases, with 6 bases between them. This CDR3 spans 13 amino acids. From germline, CDR1 is LNHNV and CDR2 YYDKDF (reference sequence). V usage is TRBV15 and J usage is TRBJ1-6; D gene ambiguous. The receptor's source is a human donor with aplastic anemia. The sample consisted of sorted CD4+, CD8+, or CD8+CD57+ T cells (not recorded which) from PBMCs. CDR3 bases: TGTGCCACCAGCAGAGATCCGGGTTCACCCCTCCACTTT. Its translation: CATSRDPGSPLHF.